The T cell receptor (beta chain) under discussion was sequenced for a study of cytomegalovirus exposure and HLA in healthy donors. Germline lookup yields CDR1 SGHVS and CDR2 FQNEAQ. This CDR3 region has 17 residues. Trimming took 2 bases from V and 6 from J; bases not matched to a gene: 10. 13 Jbeta primers and 60 Vbeta primers were used for the PCR. Some clones are missing from TCRdb's copy, which holds only in-frame ones; the method was immunoSEQ multiplex PCR. Here the sample spans roughly 100,000 clones, just under 80% being singletons. Sequencing was performed on PBMCs. V is TRBV7-8 and J is TRBJ2-1; 10 bases agree with TRBD2. The TCR sequence derives from a male donor in good health and CMV-seronegative. DNA of the CDR3: TGTGCCAGCAGCTTACCCCGTGCTAGCGGGAGCCCCAATGAGCAGTTCTTC. Translated, it gives CASSLPRASGSPNEQFF.